This T cell receptor beta chain was sequenced during a study of STAT5B mutations in CD4+ large granular lymphocyte leukemia. The survey-level immunoSEQ assay was used. TCRdb keeps only in-frame clones here, not all; method: immunoSEQ multiplex PCR. Counted here are about 35,000 clones, roughly 65% occurring once; the ten biggest clones make up 1.5% to 2%. This clone was seen a few times. Material for sequencing was CD4+ T cells from blood buffy coats. This receptor was obtained from a human donor in good health.

The CDR3 sequence is CASSFNRNTEAFF. The CDR3 DNA reads as TGTGCCAGCAGTTTCAATCGAAACACTGAAGCTTTCTTT. The rearrangement links TRBV27 to TRBJ1-1, with unresolved D. The CDR3 sequence is 13 residues long. The V gene lost 3 bases and the J gene lost 2 bases, with 7 bases spanning the gap. Germline CDR1 MNHEY, CDR2 SMNVEV (reference sequence).